A single sample is the source of the 23 T cell receptor beta chains below, sequenced in a study of regulatory T cells in long-lasting Graves disease. Arm-PCR of CDR3 regions with iRepertoire HTBI primers generated TCR beta libraries. One entry per CDR3 protein, called by TCRdb with MiXCR from the multiplex PCR reads. The data show approximately 400,000 distinct CDR3 sequences, around 11% seen once. The time point is: newly diagnosed GD, antithyroid drugs for less than 3 months. Extracted PBMC RNA gave rise to the TCR library. These data also formed part of another study, on T cells in Graves' hyperthyroidism and ophthalmopathy.

This material consisted of peripheral blood mononuclear cells (PBMCs), taken at new diagnosis, from a patient treated with antithyroid drugs. The receptors were sampled from a woman in her late teens or twenties with Graves disease.

This clonotype was observed many times. The chain recombines TRBV7-8 with TRBJ2-1; unclear D gene. V dropped 5 bases and J dropped 3 bases, with 17 bases sitting between them. The length of the CDR3 is 16 residues. The germline V gene encodes CDR1 SGHVS and CDR2 FQNEAQ. The CDR3 here is CASSRQGNLVYNEQFF. The CDR3, as DNA: TGTGCCAGCAGCCGCCAAGGGAATCTTGTCTACAATGAGCAGTTCTTC.

This clonotype was found many times. This sequence joins TRBV25-1 and TRBJ2-6; D call uncertain. The CDR3 sequence is 16 residues long. Germline lookup yields CDR1 MGHDK and CDR2 SYGVNS. Trimming removed 0 bases from V and 4 bases from J, with 10 bases in between. CDR3 in amino acids: CASSEYRLDGANVLTF. The CDR3 DNA reads TGTGCCAGCAGTGAATATAGGCTTGACGGGGCCAACGTCCTGACTTTC.

This clonotype was seen ten or more times. The chain employs TRBV6-1 and TRBJ1-5; TRBD1 matches at 11 bases. Germline loops: CDR1 MNHNS, CDR2 SASEGT. V dropped 6 bases and J dropped 4; count of bases not matched to a gene: 5. This CDR3 has 15 amino acids. The CDR3 sequence: CASRHRDRGNQPQHF. The CDR3 nucleotides are TGTGCCAGCAGACACCGGGACAGGGGGAATCAGCCCCAGCATTTT.

Of note for this clonotype: A much larger clone lies a single base off, so this may be a read error. The chain joins TRBV2 to TRBJ2-7; 12 bases are a match to TRBD2. V gave up 7 bases and J gave up 5 bases; unmatched junction bases: 6. Germline CDR1 is SNHLY and CDR2 is FYNNEI. The CDR3 covers 14 residues. DNA for the CDR3: TGTGCCAGCACCAGACTAGCGGGAGTCCACGAGCAGTACTTC. This gives the protein CASTRLAGVHEQYF.

This clonotype has at least ten counts. The chain recombines TRBV20-1 with TRBJ2-5; TRBD2 is a possible D gene (5 bases). V was clipped by 6 bases and J by 7 bases, with 18 bases between them. CDR1 is DFQATT and CDR2 is SNEGSKA in the germline V gene (reference sequence). This CDR3 is 13 amino acids long. In DNA form, the CDR3 reads TGCAGTGCCCGCCTCATCCCGGGGAGGACCCAGTACTTC. Its translation: CSARLIPGRTQYF.

In its sample, this clonotype was seen many times. The chain joins TRBV20-1 to TRBJ2-1; TRBD1 matches at 7 bases. The CDR3 sequence is 15 residues long. V shed 1 base, J shed 6 bases, and the junction held 9 bases outside the gene matches. CDR1 and CDR2 from the germline V gene are DFQATT and SNEGSKA (reference sequence). The CDR3 region is CSARAGQGGLNEQFF. The DNA for the CDR3 is TGCAGTGCTAGAGCGGGACAAGGGGGCCTCAATGAGCAGTTCTTC.

A note on this clonotype: A clone one base away is much larger, so this may be a read error. For the CDR3, the DNA is TGTGCCAGCAGCCAACAGGGTCAGACTGGAGGTACGCAGTATTTT. Amino acids: CASSQQGQTGGTQYF. The genes are TRBV12-3 or TRBV12-4 and TRBJ2-3; weak D call: TRBD1 (6 bases). V gave up 6 bases and J gave up 8 bases, with 21 bases separating them. The CDR3 runs 15 residues.

This clonotype came up many times. V is TRBV20-1 and J is TRBJ2-5; D gene ambiguous. In germline, CDR1 is DFQATT, CDR2 SNEGSKA (reference sequence). CDR3 length: 11 residues. The DNA for the CDR3 is TGCAGCCTCCTGGGGTTGGAGACCCAGTACTTC. As protein: CSLLGLETQYF.

This clonotype was observed at least ten times. This rearrangement joins TRBV7-2 to TRBJ1-5; weak D call: TRBD1 (5 bases). V was trimmed by 4 bases and J by 9 bases, leaving 10 bases between them. Germline V gene sequence: CDR1 SGHTA, CDR2 FQGNSA. CDR3 length equals 12 residues. The CDR3 sequence: CASSWGFRPQHF. CDR3 nucleotide sequence: TGTGCCAGCAGCTGGGGGTTCCGGCCCCAGCATTTT.

In this sample, this clonotype turned up many times. V is TRBV20-1 and J is TRBJ2-7; 11 bases are a match to TRBD2. V was pared by 3 bases and J by 0 bases, with 10 bases of the junction left unmatched. The germline gives CDR1 DFQATT, CDR2 SNEGSKA (reference sequence). The CDR3 runs 17 residues. CDR3 nucleotides: TGCAGTGCTAGGGGTTCGGGGACTAGCGGAGTCTCCTACGAGCAGTACTTC. The encoded protein is CSARGSGTSGVSYEQYF.

This clonotype was seen at least ten times. The chain links TRBV20-1 to TRBJ2-3, with TRBD2 identical over 7 bases. V lost 3 bases, J lost 1 base, and 10 bases stayed unmatched. This CDR3 has 16 residues. The germline V gene encodes CDR1 DFQATT and CDR2 SNEGSKA (reference sequence). The DNA for the CDR3 is TGCAGTGCTAGTTCGCTAGCGGTATATGGCACAGATACGCAGTATTTT. It codes for CSASSLAVYGTDTQYF.

Points on this clonotype: Being one base from a much bigger clone, this may be a read error. J is TRBJ2-7 and V is TRBV6-5; a weak D match, TRBD1 (6 bases). Germline assignment: CDR1 MNHEY and CDR2 SVGAGI. CDR3 size: 16 residues. V lost 0 bases and J lost 5, with 17 bases in between. CDR3: CASSYSWTASPHEQYF. DNA of the CDR3: TGTGCCAGCAGTTACTCCTGGACAGCTTCCCCGCACGAGCAGTACTTC.

This clonotype appeared many times. The rearrangement links TRBV10-3 to TRBJ1-2; 7 bases map to TRBD1. Germline lookup yields CDR1 ENHRY and CDR2 SYGVKD. Trimming cost V 6 bases and J 0 bases; bases outside gene matches: 4. This CDR3 spans 14 amino acids. The DNA of the CDR3 is TGTGCCATCAGATGGGACAGATCTAACTATGGCTACACCTTC. The encoded protein is CAIRWDRSNYGYTF.

This clonotype was found a few times. The chain joins TRBV4-3 to TRBJ2-1, with a weak D call TRBD2 (7 bases). CDR1 and CDR2 from the germline V gene are LGHNA and YSLEER. This CDR3 has 16 residues. Trimming shortened V by 0 bases and J by 10 bases, and 19 bases separated the two germline ends. Here the CDR3 DNA reads TGCGCCAGCAGCCAAGAGGTCCCCGGGGGGCGCCGGGAGCAGTTCTTC. Translated: CASSQEVPGGRREQFF.

The chain is built from TRBV7-2 and TRBJ1-1; no definite D call. The CDR3 extends over 12 amino acids. Germline-derived CDR1 and CDR2 are SGHTA and FQGNSA. Trimming cost V 5 bases and J 3 bases, with 7 bases left between them. The DNA of the CDR3 is TGTGCCAGCAGCGTCCCATACACTGAAGCTTTCTTT. Protein sequence: CASSVPYTEAFF.

The sample holds many counts of this clonotype. The chain combines TRBV7-9 with TRBJ2-5; TRBD1 matches 7 bases. CDR3 length: 14 amino acids. J was trimmed by 0 bases and V by 5 bases; bases with no gene match: 3. Germline-derived CDR1 and CDR2 are SEHNR and FQNEAQ (reference sequence). CDR3 nucleotides: TGTGCCAGCAGCCGAGACAGGGACCAAGAGACCCAGTACTTC. It translates to CASSRDRDQETQYF.

J is TRBJ2-2 and V is TRBV27; D call uncertain. The length of the CDR3 is 13 residues. Between the trimmed V and J ends, which lost 3 bases and 5 bases, there was a span of 7 bases. The germline V gene encodes CDR1 MNHEY and CDR2 SMNVEV (reference sequence). In DNA, the CDR3 is TGTGCCAGCAGTTTCGGAGTTACCGGGGAGCTGTTTTTT. Protein product: CASSFGVTGELFF.

This clonotype showed up many times. This chain uses TRBV12-3 or TRBV12-4 with TRBJ2-3; D remains unclear. CDR3 size: 11 residues. V lost 6 bases and J 6 bases, leaving 7 bases between the germline ends. The CDR3 coding sequence is TGTGCCAGCAGCTTATTGGATACGCAGTATTTT. It specifies CASSLLDTQYF.

This clonotype was counted at least ten times. The rearrangement uses TRBV20-1 and TRBJ2-5; 14 bases agree with TRBD2. CDR1 and CDR2 from the germline V gene are DFQATT and SNEGSKA (reference sequence). V shed 4 bases and J 4 bases; nucleotides not matched to a gene: 2. The CDR3 has 14 residues. The CDR3 nucleotides read TGCAGTGCTACGGGACTAGCGGGAGTAGAGACCCAGTACTTC. Protein sequence: CSATGLAGVETQYF.

The sample holds many counts of this clonotype. CDR3 DNA: TGTGCCATAGCTACGGGGGGCGGCTCCTACAATGAGCAGTTCTTC. This translates into CAIATGGGSYNEQFF. This chain connects TRBV10-3 to TRBJ2-1; perhaps TRBD2 as D (7 bases). The CDR3 loop spans 15 amino acids. Trimming cost V 9 bases and J 0 bases, with 15 bases left between them. Germline loops: CDR1 ENHRY, CDR2 SYGVKD.

This clonotype was detected only once. With a far larger clone one base away, a read error is the likely cause. This chain links TRBV5-5 with TRBJ1-2, with a possible D match to TRBD1 (5 bases). There are 12 residues in the CDR3. Germline values: CDR1 SGHKS, CDR2 YYEKEE (reference sequence). CDR3 nucleotide sequence: TGTGCCAGCAGCTCAATTCCGAGAAACGGGGCTTTC. The encoded protein is CASSSIPRNGAF.

This clonotype was recorded many times. One end of the junction does not line up with germline, which may come from a read error. J is TRBJ2-3 and V is TRBV7-2; 12 positions match TRBD2. The length of the CDR3 is 16 residues. Germline V gene sequence: CDR1 SGHTA, CDR2 FQGNSA. CDR3 region: CASSTTSGRSRDTQYF. The DNA for the CDR3 is TGTGCCAGCAGTACGACTAGCGGGAGAAGCAGAGATACGCAGTATTTT.

The chain employs TRBV9 and TRBJ2-1, with 9 bases matching TRBD1. The germline V gene encodes CDR1 SGDLS and CDR2 YYNGEE. The V gene end was trimmed by 3 bases and the J gene end by 8 bases; junction bases not matched to a gene: 9. The CDR3 covers 15 residues. The CDR3 loop reads CASSAQGTGIDEQFF. The CDR3 region has the DNA TGTGCCAGCAGCGCCCAAGGGACAGGGATTGATGAGCAGTTCTTC.